Detailed here is one T cell receptor beta chain. Its antigen is unknown. Amplification used 60 Vbeta primers and 13 Jbeta primers. The assay was immunoSEQ multiplex PCR, and TCRdb's table has in-frame clones only and misses some. Altogether around 200,000 clones are present, 75% to 90% being singletons, with the ten largest covering around 1%. This specimen belongs to a study of cytomegalovirus exposure and HLA in healthy donors. Study-wide results and caveats: In vitro testing confirmed a few CMV-associated chains as specific for CMV antigens. Usually a TCR sequence was rare, but some public TCRs were found in many donors. In all likelihood, a cluster of highly shared sequence variants was a sequencing artifact. Upon later analysis, TCR association rates were observed to vary by HLA locus, being highest for DRB1 and lowest for HLA-C.

CDR1 and CDR2 from the germline V gene are MNHEY and SVGAGI. This CDR3 has 13 amino acids. V dropped 9 bases and J dropped 2 bases, with 13 bases sitting between them. This clonotype originated in a woman under 30 in good health and CMV-seronegative. The chain joins TRBV6-5 to TRBJ1-1, with a tentative D call TRBD1 (6 bases). Sequenced input: PBMCs. The CDR3 protein is CASQIGTNTEAFF. The CDR3 bases are TGTGCCAGTCAGATCGGGACAAACACTGAAGCTTTCTTT.